These 25 T cell receptor beta chains were sequenced from one sample in a study of regulatory T cells in long-lasting Graves disease. Time point of the sample: newly diagnosed GD, antithyroid drugs for less than 3 months. Scientists built the TCR library using RNA that was extracted from PBMCs. Building of the TCR beta libraries involved iRepertoire HTBI primers and Arm-PCR of CDR3 regions. TCRdb re-called the multiplex PCR reads through MiXCR, storing one row per CDR3 protein. The sample records approximately 490,000 distinct CDR3 sequences, around 15% being singletons. These data were also filed under a second study, of T cells in Graves' hyperthyroidism and ophthalmopathy.

Sequences were derived from peripheral blood mononuclear cells (PBMCs), sampled at new diagnosis, from a patient treated with antithyroid drugs. The source of these receptors is a man aged 40-49 years with Graves disease.

Concerning this clonotype itself: A read error may be the cause here, since a much bigger clone is one base away. V and J are TRBV7-2 and TRBJ2-7; 8 bases agree with TRBD1. CDR3 length equals 14 residues. Per germline, CDR1 SGHTA and CDR2 FQGNSA. CDR3 sequence: CASSGATGDLEQCF. DNA of the CDR3: TGTGCCAGCAGCGGGGCGACAGGGGATCTCGAGCAGTGCTTC. The full variable domain, in which reference TRBV7-2 and TRBJ2-7 provide the parts outside the CDR3, is GAGVSQSPSNKVTEKGKDVELRCDPISGHTALYWYRQSLGQGLEFLIYFQGNSAPDKSGLPSDRFSAERTGGSVSTLTIQRTQQEDSAVYLCASSGATGDLEQCFGPGTRLTVT.

In DNA, the CDR3 is TGTGCCAGCAGTTACGCCGGGACAGCTATGACTAGCACAGATACGCAGTATTTT. Protein sequence: CASSYAGTAMTSTDTQYF. The V and J genes are TRBV2 and TRBJ2-3; 7 positions match TRBD1. Germline trimming cut 5 bases from V and 0 bases from J; bases unmatched to any gene: 14. The CDR3 runs 18 residues. The germline V gene encodes CDR1 SNHLY and CDR2 FYNNEI.

This clonotype was seen a few times. The chain combines TRBV6-1 with TRBJ1-4, with a tentative D call TRBD1 (5 bases). The CDR3 totals 14 residues. The germline CDR1 and CDR2 sequences are MNHNS and SASEGT. Trimming took off 0 bases at V and 6 bases at J, with 8 bases between the two ends. CDR3 sequence (DNA): TGTGCCAGCAGTGAAGCAGGGGCGGATGAAAAACTGTTTTTT. Translation: CASSEAGADEKLFF.

A note on this clonotype: This clone may be a read error of a much larger clone one base away. This chain connects TRBV6-5 to TRBJ2-5; D is ambiguous. V was clipped by 0 bases and J by 7 bases, with 3 bases between them. This CDR3 spans 11 amino acids. Germline CDR1 MNHEY, CDR2 SVGAGI. The CDR3, as DNA: TGTGCCAGCAGTTACTCGGGGACCCAGTACTTC. This translates into CASSYSGTQYF.

This clonotype was observed at least ten times. This chain links TRBV28 with TRBJ2-1; D is unclear. V was shortened by 6 bases and J by 6 bases, with 12 bases between the two germline ends. In germline, CDR1 is MDHEN, CDR2 SYDVKM. The CDR3 is 13 amino acids. This chain's CDR3 is CASRETLINEQFF. The CDR3 DNA sequence: TGTGCCAGCAGGGAGACCTTGATCAATGAGCAGTTCTTC.

This clonotype was observed many times. The rearrangement joins TRBV15 to TRBJ2-1; a weak D match, TRBD2 (6 bases). CDR3 length: 12 residues. Germline loops: CDR1 LNHNV, CDR2 YYDKDF (reference sequence). Trimming left V 5 bases short and J 9 bases short, with 11 bases between. In nucleotides, the CDR3 is TGTGCCACCAGCTATAGCGGAACTGAGCAGTTCTTC. This translates into CATSYSGTEQFF.

This clonotype occurred many times. The chain couples TRBV5-1 to TRBJ2-2, with D tentatively TRBD1 (6 bases). The V gene lost 2 bases and the J gene lost 0 bases, with 8 bases spanning the gap. The CDR3 has 15 residues. Germline lookup yields CDR1 SGHRS and CDR2 YFSETQ. The chain's CDR3 is CASSFKGANTGELFF. The CDR3 coding sequence is TGCGCCAGCAGCTTCAAGGGGGCGAACACCGGGGAGCTGTTTTTT.

The V call is TRBV20-1, the J call TRBJ2-3; the match to TRBD2 covers 10 bases. The CDR3 covers 14 residues. CDR1 is DFQATT, CDR2 SNEGSKA, per germline (reference sequence). The V segment lost 7 bases and the J segment 0 bases; nucleotides outside the gene matches: 4. CDR3 sequence (DNA): TGCAGTGGGCAGACTAGCGGGAGCACAGATACGCAGTATTTT. Protein sequence: CSGQTSGSTDTQYF.

This clonotype was counted ten times or more. V and J are TRBV28 and TRBJ2-4, with 11 bases that match TRBD2. The CDR3 runs to 16 residues. Germline-derived CDR1 and CDR2 are MDHEN and SYDVKM. Germline trimming cut 3 bases from V and 2 bases from J; bases unmatched to any gene: 3. CDR3 amino acids: CASSFLAGGSKNIQYF. CDR3 nucleotide sequence: TGTGCCAGCAGTTTTCTAGCGGGAGGTTCCAAAAACATTCAGTACTTC.

Only a few counts were recorded for this clonotype. The chain links TRBV12-3 or TRBV12-4 to TRBJ2-3; D is perhaps TRBD2 (6 bases). The CDR3 runs 15 residues. Trimming stripped 1 base from V and 2 bases from J, with 10 bases between. CDR3 sequence: CASSLGGRHTDTQYF. Written as DNA, the CDR3 is TGTGCCAGCAGTTTAGGTGGGAGGCACACAGATACGCAGTATTTT.

The count of this clonotype is one. The chain carries TRBV12-3 or TRBV12-4 and TRBJ1-2, with D possibly TRBD1 on 6 matching bases. The CDR3 loop spans 10 amino acids. Trimming took off 10 bases at V and 10 bases at J, with 13 bases between the two ends. The CDR3 coding sequence is TGTGCCATCTCCGGACAGACCTACACCTTC. This gives the protein CAISGQTYTF.

This clonotype was seen ten or more times. The V gene is TRBV7-9, the J gene TRBJ1-2; 7 bases are shared with TRBD1. Losses at the gene ends were 0 bases for V and 6 bases for J; bases not matched to a gene: 7. Germline loops: CDR1 SEHNR, CDR2 FQNEAQ (reference sequence). The CDR3 spans 15 residues. The CDR3 bases are TGTGCCAGCAGCTTAGCTATGACAGGGACTAATGGCTACACCTTC. Protein: CASSLAMTGTNGYTF.

This chain connects TRBV7-9 to TRBJ1-1; D is perhaps TRBD1 (5 bases). CDR1 SEHNR and CDR2 FQNEAQ come from the germline V gene (reference sequence). The ends were cut back, 5 bases at V and 1 base at J, with 14 bases in the middle. The CDR3 covers 15 residues. The CDR3 nucleotides are TGTGCCAGCAGCACCCTCAAAGGGGCGAACACTGAAGCTTTCTTT. It yields the protein CASSTLKGANTEAFF.

The sample holds many counts of this clonotype. This sequence joins TRBV10-3 and TRBJ2-7; possible D gene TRBD1, 8 bases. CDR1 is ENHRY, CDR2 SYGVKD, per germline. CDR3 length: 15 residues. Trimming removed 6 bases at V and 4 bases at J, with 19 bases between. The CDR3 reads CAISPGGQGAYEQYF. CDR3 coding DNA: TGTGCCATCAGCCCCGGGGGGCAGGGGGCATACGAGCAGTACTTC.

Concerning this clonotype itself: A far more abundant clone sits one base away, making this likely a read error. The chain combines TRBV28 with TRBJ2-5; possibly TRBD1 or TRBD2 for D (5 bases each). This CDR3 is 16 amino acids long. Germline V CDR1 and CDR2: MDHEN, SYDVKM. CDR3 region: CASSPEGPPRYNEQSF. CDR3 bases: TGTGCCAGCAGTCCAGAGGGACCGCCCAGGTACAATGAGCAGTCCTTC.

In its sample, this clonotype was seen many times. The gene calls are TRBV18 and TRBJ2-3; unclear D gene. V dropped 3 bases and J dropped 6 bases, with 10 bases sitting between them. This CDR3 is built from 13 residues. From germline, CDR1 is KGHSH and CDR2 LQKENI. CDR3 DNA: TGTGCCAGCTCACCGATTCTGTTGGATACGCAGTATTTT. It translates to CASSPILLDTQYF.

There are many counts of this clonotype. This sequence joins TRBV28 and TRBJ2-7; D gene uncertain. Germline CDR1 is MDHEN and CDR2 is SYDVKM. Trimming stripped 6 bases from V and 7 bases from J, with 19 bases between. The CDR3 sequence is 14 residues long. The DNA for the CDR3 is TGTGCCAGCAGCGACCCTATCGGGTCGAGAGAGCAGTACTTC. Translating it yields CASSDPIGSREQYF.

Note on this clonotype: Compared with germline, one end of the junction differs, possibly owing to a read error. The gene calls are TRBV18 and TRBJ1-5; D might be TRBD1 (5 bases). CDR1 and CDR2 from the germline V gene are KGHSH and LQKENI. The length of the CDR3 is 14 residues. CDR3 DNA: TGTGCCAGCCCACCGGGGACGGGGAATCAGCCCCAGCATTTT. Protein sequence: CASPPGTGNQPQHF. Complete variable domain (other parts from reference TRBV18 and TRBJ1-5): NAGVMQNPRHLVRRRGQEARLRCSPMKGHSHVYWYRQLPEEGLKFMVYLQKENIIDESGMPKERFSAEFPKEGPSILRIQQVVRGDSAAYFCASPPGTGNQPQHFGDGTRLSIL.

This clonotype was observed at least ten times. The J gene is TRBJ2-1, the V gene TRBV24-1; no definite D call. Trimming cost V 1 base and J 5 bases, with 8 bases left between them. This CDR3 is built from 14 residues. Germline V lookup: CDR1 KGHDR, CDR2 SFDVKD. CDR3: CATSDFGQNNEQFF. The CDR3 region has the DNA TGTGCCACCAGTGATTTCGGTCAGAACAATGAGCAGTTCTTC.

A few counts support this clonotype. A much larger clone differs by one base, so this may be a read error. The chain joins TRBV28 to TRBJ2-3; a weak D match, TRBD2 (5 bases). This CDR3 comprises 14 residues. CDR1 MDHEN and CDR2 SYDVKM come from the germline V gene. CDR3 loop: CASSLGLRPDTRYF. In DNA form, the CDR3 reads TGTGCCAGCAGTTTAGGACTCCGCCCAGATACGCGGTATTTT.

This clonotype showed up many times. This sequence joins TRBV2 and TRBJ2-3; unclear D gene. CDR1 and CDR2 (germline): SNHLY, FYNNEI. The CDR3 has 12 residues. V lost 10 bases and J lost 3, with 11 bases in between. For the CDR3, the DNA is TGTGCCACTCAAGACGGAACAGATACGCAGTATTTT. Residues: CATQDGTDTQYF. The entire variable domain, with the rest obtained from reference TRBV2 and TRBJ2-3, is as follows: EPEVTQTPSHQVTQMGQEVILRCVPISNHLYFYWYRQILGQKVEFLVSFYNNEISEKSEIFDDQFSVERPDGSNFTLKIRSTKLEDSAMYFCATQDGTDTQYFGPGTRLTVL.

This clonotype showed up just a few times. Being one base from a much bigger clone, this may be a read error. This chain joins TRBV24-1 and TRBJ2-3; D remains ambiguous. Germline lookup yields CDR1 KGHDR and CDR2 SFDVKD. The CDR3 has 17 residues. Trimming shortened V by 5 bases and J by 4 bases, and 21 bases separated the two germline ends. CDR3 nucleotides: TGTGCCACCAGTGGGGCGTTTGGCGGAACACCACCAGATACGCAGTATTTT. Amino acids: CATSGAFGGTPPDTQYF.

This clonotype was seen only a few times. The gene calls are TRBV28 and TRBJ2-1; D may correspond to TRBD1 or TRBD2 (5 bases each). The ends were cut back, 3 bases at V and 16 bases at J, with 13 bases in the middle. Germline values: CDR1 MDHEN, CDR2 SYDVKM. The CDR3 loop spans 11 amino acids. The CDR3 loop reads CASSFWDGLFF. The CDR3 DNA follows: TGTGCCAGCAGTTTCTGGGACGGGTTATTCTTC.

In its sample, this clonotype was seen a few times. V gene TRBV16 combines with J gene TRBJ2-7, with unresolved D. Per germline, CDR1 KGHSY and CDR2 FQNENV. V shed 2 bases and J shed 5 bases, with 4 bases lying between them. The CDR3 spans 11 residues. Written as DNA, the CDR3 is TGTGCCAGCAGCCAAACCCACGAGCAGTACTTC. It yields the protein CASSQTHEQYF.

This clonotype was observed at least ten times. The CDR3 spells CSATNRDERYNEQFF. CDR3 DNA sequence: TGCAGTGCTACCAATCGGGACGAGAGGTACAATGAGCAGTTCTTC. The chain has TRBV20-1 and TRBJ2-1; the D gene could be TRBD1 or TRBD2 (5 bases each). V was shortened by 4 bases and J by 4 bases, with 17 bases between the two germline ends. CDR1 is DFQATT, CDR2 SNEGSKA, per germline (reference sequence). The CDR3 extends over 15 amino acids.